The present entry profiles one T cell receptor (beta chain) with its context. This clone has more than one count but fewer than ten. This clone's antigen is unknown. Base quality data are lacking; no much larger clone is found one base away. Spanning cysteine to phenylalanine, the CDR3 consists of 13 amino acids. The DNA shown is the 39-base CDR3, in frame from base 1. Germline trimming amounts to 2 bases on V and 8 bases on J, with 4 as the count of junction bases outside the gene matches. CDR1 is given as SGHTA and CDR2 as FQGTGA, both from the germline V gene. The data derive from a study of blood T cell repertoires in COVID-19 (TCRdb year 2020). About the investigation overall: Samples covering the acute and convalescent phases of COVID-19 were provided by collaborators in the United States, Italy and Spain. The material from the prospective study consisted of cDNA or gDNA derived from T cells, B-cell-depleted T cells, or PBMCs. Deeply sampled blood TCRbeta repertoires from subjects exposed to, actively infected with, or recovered from COVID-19 were included in the dataset. The repertoires were released in a freely available public database intended as a resource for research on the immune response to SARS-CoV-2. Samples came from the ongoing ImmuneRACE study (first 160 participants) plus 1,254 subjects from 6 global collaborators. The sample metadata nearly always contained a de-identified subject ID, COVID-19 status, age in years and sex. Where HLA class I and class II types were available, the types were taken from metadata supplied by the sample provider, not from assay-based typing.

Participants in the prospective study were enrolled through a virtual design, were aged roughly 18 to 90 years, and lived in roughly 25 United States geographic areas. In the prospective study, cohorts were assigned on the basis of participant-reported clinical history obtained from a screening survey and a study questionnaire. In the prospective study, whole blood, serum and a nasopharyngeal or oropharyngeal swab were collected from each participant by mobile phlebotomists. Over a roughly 2-month period, participants in the prospective study had the option of providing additional blood draws and questionnaires. Before DNA extraction, blood samples from the prospective study were shipped at room temperature or frozen. TCRbeta CDR3 regions were amplified from genomic DNA using the immunoSEQ Assay, a bias-controlled multiplex PCR. The original pipeline was this. The number of nucleated cells in each sample was estimated by amplification of reference gene primers within the assay. Sequence reads were collapsed and filtered to measure the absolute abundance of every unique TCRbeta CDR3 rearrangement. For each sample, productive Simpson clonality was calculated as the square root of Simpson's diversity index across productive rearrangements. TCRdb carries this immuneACCESS record with in-frame sequences only. Its versions omit some clonotypes, under half of them owing to an unresolved V gene in the studies checked, with the rest unexplained. V and J calls and clone size are copied from that table; D and trimming were computed from the DNA. A total of around 230,000 clones appear in this sample, around nine tenths of them only once. The biggest ten clones account for less than 4.5% of the sample.

Findings and caveats that apply to the study as a whole: The amount of clinical and demographic metadata varied by source and participant and was provided uncurated.

In this chain, TRBV7-3 is recombined with TRBJ1-2; 8 bases in between match TRBD1. What was sequenced was PBMCs or T cells enriched from blood (not recorded which). The source is a woman in her twenties or thirties with acute COVID-19. The CDR3 in this case is CASSLAGGGGYTF. The sequenced DNA: TGTGCCAGCAGCTTAGCAGGGGGCGGCGGCTACACCTTC.